This T cell receptor (beta chain) was identified in a study of Ad26.COV2.S vaccination and SARS-CoV-2 variants. Trimming pared 6 bases from V and 4 bases from J, leaving 10 bases between. The CDR3 sequence is 13 residues long. In germline, CDR1 is ENHRY, CDR2 SYGVKD. Sequenced by immunoSEQ multiplex PCR; TCRdb stores in-frame clones only, minus some. This table holds about 350,000 clones, 85% to 90% found once. Treatment described: some 20 received Ad26.COV2.S at low or high dose, single or two shots; 5 received placebo; per-sample allocation not given. Sample collection was performed on day 63 after the first vaccine or placebo injection. Turning to this clone: Other DNA sequences within the sample encode an identical CDR3.

The chain links TRBV10-3 to TRBJ1-5, with D tentatively TRBD1 (6 bases). The TCR comes from a person between 18 and 65 years old who received the Ad26.COV2.S COVID-19 vaccine or a placebo. The sequences come from peripheral blood, collected in a trial of Ad26.COV2.S vaccine versus placebo. The DNA of the CDR3 is TGTGCCATCAGACAGGGACCAAATCAGCCCCAGCATTTT. Translating gives CAIRQGPNQPQHF.